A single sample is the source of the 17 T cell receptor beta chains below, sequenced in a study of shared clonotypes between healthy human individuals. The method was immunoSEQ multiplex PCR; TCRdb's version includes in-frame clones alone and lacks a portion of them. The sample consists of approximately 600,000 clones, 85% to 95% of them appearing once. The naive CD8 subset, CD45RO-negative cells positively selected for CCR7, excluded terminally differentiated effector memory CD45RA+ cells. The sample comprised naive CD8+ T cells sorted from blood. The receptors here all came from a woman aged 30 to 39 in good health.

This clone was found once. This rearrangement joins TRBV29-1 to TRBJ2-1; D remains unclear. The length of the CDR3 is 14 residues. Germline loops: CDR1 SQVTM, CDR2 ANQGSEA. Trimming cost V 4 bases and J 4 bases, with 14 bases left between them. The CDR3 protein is CSVAPELPYNEQFF. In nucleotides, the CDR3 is TGCAGCGTTGCGCCGGAGCTTCCTTACAATGAGCAGTTCTTC.

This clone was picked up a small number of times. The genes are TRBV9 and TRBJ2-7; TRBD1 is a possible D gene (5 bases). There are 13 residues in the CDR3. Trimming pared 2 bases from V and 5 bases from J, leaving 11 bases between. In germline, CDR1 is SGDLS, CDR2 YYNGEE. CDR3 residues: CASSVDPGNEQYF. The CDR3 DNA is TGTGCCAGCAGCGTTGACCCAGGGAACGAGCAGTACTTC.

CDR3 DNA sequence: TGCGCCAGCAGTGAGAAAGGTCTGGCCATCTACAATGAGCAGTTCTTC. Its protein is CASSEKGLAIYNEQFF. The genes are TRBV10-1 and TRBJ2-1; D is unclear. The CDR3 is 16 amino acids. The germline gives CDR1 WNHNN, CDR2 SYGVQD (reference sequence). Trimming shortened V by 2 bases and J by 3 bases, and 14 bases separated the two germline ends.

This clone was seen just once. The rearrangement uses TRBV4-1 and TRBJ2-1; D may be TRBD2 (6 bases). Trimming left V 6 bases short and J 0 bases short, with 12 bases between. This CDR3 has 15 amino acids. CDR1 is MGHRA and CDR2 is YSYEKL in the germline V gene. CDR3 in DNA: TGCGCCAGCAGTATAGGCGGGAACTCCTACAATGAGCAGTTCTTC. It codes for CASSIGGNSYNEQFF.

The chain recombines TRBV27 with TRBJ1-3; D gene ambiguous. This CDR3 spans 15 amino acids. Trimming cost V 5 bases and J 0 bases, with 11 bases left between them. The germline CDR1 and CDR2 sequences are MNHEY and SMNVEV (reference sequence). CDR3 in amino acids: CASSKTFPSGNTIYF. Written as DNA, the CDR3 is TGTGCCAGCAGTAAGACTTTCCCCTCTGGAAACACCATATATTTT.

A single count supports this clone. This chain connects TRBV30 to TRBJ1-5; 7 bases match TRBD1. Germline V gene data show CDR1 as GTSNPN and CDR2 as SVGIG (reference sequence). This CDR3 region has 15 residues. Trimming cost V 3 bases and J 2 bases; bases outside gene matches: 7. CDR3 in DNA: TGTGCCTGGAGGGAGGGGGCCGGAGGCAATCAGCCCCAGCATTTT. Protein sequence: CAWREGAGGNQPQHF.

The CDR3 region has the DNA TGTGCCAGTAGTATAGTAAGGGGCGGCGAGCAGTACTTC. Its translation: CASSIVRGGEQYF. V gene TRBV19 combines with J gene TRBJ2-7; the D gene is possibly TRBD1 (5 bases). The CDR3 sequence is 13 residues long. Germline V CDR1 and CDR2: LNHDA, SQIVND (reference sequence). V lost 1 base to trimming and J lost 6 bases, with 10 bases between them.

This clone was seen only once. The CDR3 reads CASSPGLVSYEQYF. DNA for the CDR3: TGTGCCAGTAGCCCGGGACTAGTTTCTTACGAGCAGTACTTC. The chain is built from TRBV19 and TRBJ2-7; 8 bases are shared with TRBD2. CDR1 is LNHDA and CDR2 is SQIVND in the germline V gene (reference sequence). V was clipped by 6 bases and J by 4 bases; unmatched bases: 8. The CDR3 spans 14 residues.

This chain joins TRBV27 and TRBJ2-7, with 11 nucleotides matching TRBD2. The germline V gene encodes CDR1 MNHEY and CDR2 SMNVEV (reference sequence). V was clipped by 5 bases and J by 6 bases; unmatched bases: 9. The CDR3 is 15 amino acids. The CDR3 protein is CASSILLAGGLEQYF. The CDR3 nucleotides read TGTGCCAGCAGTATACTCCTAGCGGGAGGTCTCGAGCAGTACTTC.

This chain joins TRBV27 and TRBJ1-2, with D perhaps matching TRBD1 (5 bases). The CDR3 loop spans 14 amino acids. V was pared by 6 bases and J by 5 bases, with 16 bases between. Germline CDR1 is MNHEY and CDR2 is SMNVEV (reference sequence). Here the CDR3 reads CASRTGPGDYGYTF. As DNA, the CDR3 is TGTGCCAGCAGAACAGGTCCAGGCGATTATGGCTACACCTTC.

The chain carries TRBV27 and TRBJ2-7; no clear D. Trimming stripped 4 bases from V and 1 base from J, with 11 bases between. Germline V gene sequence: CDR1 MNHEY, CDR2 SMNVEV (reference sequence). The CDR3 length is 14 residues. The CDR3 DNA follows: TGTGCCAGCAGTTCCTTTGGTCCTTCCTACGAGCAGTACTTC. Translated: CASSSFGPSYEQYF.

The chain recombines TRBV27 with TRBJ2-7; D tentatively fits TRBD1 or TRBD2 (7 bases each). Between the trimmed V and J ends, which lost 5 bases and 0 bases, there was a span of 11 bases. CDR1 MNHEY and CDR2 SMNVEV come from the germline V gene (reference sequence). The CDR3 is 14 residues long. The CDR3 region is CASSAGDSSYEQYF. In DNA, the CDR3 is TGTGCCAGCAGTGCGGGGGACAGCTCCTACGAGCAGTACTTC.

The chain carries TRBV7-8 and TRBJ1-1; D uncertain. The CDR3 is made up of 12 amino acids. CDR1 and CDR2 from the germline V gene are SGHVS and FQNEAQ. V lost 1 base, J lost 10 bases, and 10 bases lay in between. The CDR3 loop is CASSLGAVAAFF. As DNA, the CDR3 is TGTGCCAGCAGCTTAGGAGCGGTAGCAGCTTTCTTT. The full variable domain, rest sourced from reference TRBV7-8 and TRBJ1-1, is GAGVSQSPRYKVAKRGQDVALRCDPISGHVSLFWYQQALGQGPEFLTYFQNEAQLDKSGLPSDRFFAERPEGSVSTLKIQRTQQEDSAVYLCASSLGAVAAFFGQGTRLTVV.

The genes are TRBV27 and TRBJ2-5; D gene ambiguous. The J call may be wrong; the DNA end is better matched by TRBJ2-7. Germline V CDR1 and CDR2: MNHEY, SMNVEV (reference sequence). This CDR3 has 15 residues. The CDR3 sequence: CASISVSGSGYEQYF. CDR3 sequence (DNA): TGTGCCAGCATTTCCGTCAGTGGTTCTGGCTACGAGCAGTACTTC.

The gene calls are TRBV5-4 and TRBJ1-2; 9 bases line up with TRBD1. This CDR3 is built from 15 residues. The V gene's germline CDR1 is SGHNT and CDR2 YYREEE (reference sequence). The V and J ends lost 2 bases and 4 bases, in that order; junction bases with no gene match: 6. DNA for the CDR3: TGTGCCAGCAGCTTACAGGGGGCTGGTAGCTATGGCTACACCTTC. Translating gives CASSLQGAGSYGYTF.

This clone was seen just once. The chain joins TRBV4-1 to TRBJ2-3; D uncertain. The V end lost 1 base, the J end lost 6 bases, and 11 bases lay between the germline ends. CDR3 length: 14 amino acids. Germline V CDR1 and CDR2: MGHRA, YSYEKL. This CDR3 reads CASSQVGFTDTQYF. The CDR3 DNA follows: TGCGCCAGCAGCCAAGTGGGTTTTACGGATACGCAGTATTTT.

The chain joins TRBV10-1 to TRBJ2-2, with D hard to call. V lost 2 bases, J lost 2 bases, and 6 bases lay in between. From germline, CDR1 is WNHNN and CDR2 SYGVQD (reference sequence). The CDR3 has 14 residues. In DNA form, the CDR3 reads TGCGCCAGCAGTGAGGACTTAAACACCGGGGAGCTGTTTTTT. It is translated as CASSEDLNTGELFF.